Listed here is a single T cell receptor (beta chain). A single base separates this from a much larger clone, so it may be a read error. These data come from a study of blood T cell repertoires in COVID-19. Study overall: Samples of COVID-19 (acute and convalescent) were obtained from the United States, Italy and Spain. The cDNA or gDNA used as material had been derived from T cells, B-cell-depleted T cells, or PBMCs.

TCRdb's copy holds only in-frame clones and misses some; the assay was immunoSEQ multiplex PCR. The data show about 180,000 clones, around 80% seen once. This CDR3 is 13 amino acids long. J gave up 0 bases and V 5 bases, and 1 base lay outside the gene matches. Looked up from germline, CDR1 is SGHKS and CDR2 is YYEKEE (reference sequence). The chain employs TRBV5-5 and TRBJ1-1, with TRBD1 matching 7 bases. The TCR was taken from a woman aged 40 to 50 with COVID-19, enrolled during active disease. The specimen sequenced was peripheral blood. The CDR3 loop is CASRGQMNTEAFF. As DNA, the CDR3 is TGTGCCAGCAGGGGACAGATGAACACTGAAGCTTTCTTT.